Below, one TCR beta chain is given with its context. The source of the sample is a study of CD8+ T cells in alopecia areata. CDR3 size: 12 residues. Looked up from germline, CDR1 is MRHNA and CDR2 is SNTAGT. The ends were cut back, 4 bases at V and 10 bases at J, with 10 bases in the middle. Sequencing templates came from extracted RNA that was reverse transcribed into cDNA. The data were produced by immunoSEQ multiplex PCR, yet TCRdb's version contains in-frame clones alone and is incomplete. Here the sample spans about 210,000 clones, 64% being singletons. Sample treatment: oral pan-JAK inhibitor, 5-10 mg twice daily.

V and J are TRBV6-4 and TRBJ1-4; D gene uncertain. The source is a human donor with alopecia areata. Specimen: CD4+ T cells sorted from blood, collected at week 4, from a patient treated with tofacitinib. The CDR3 nucleotides are TGTGCCAGCAGTGCAGCGGGAGGAAAACTGTTTTTT. Translated: CASSAAGGKLFF.